A selection of T cell receptor beta chains follows, all from one sample in a study of blood T cell repertoires in COVID-19. Libraries were prepared by immunoSEQ multiplex PCR; TCRdb keeps only in-frame clonotypes and omits some of them. The top ten clones hold roughly 4.5% of a sample with about 150,000 clones, about nine tenths of them seen once. The sequenced material came from peripheral blood. Receptors were obtained from a woman aged 60 to 75 with active or convalescent COVID-19. CDR3s include the opening cysteine and the closing phenylalanine or tryptophan. The D gene is left open where the match is weak. Clone size, where shown, is once, few, many, or a class for clones that have expanded.

v_gene	j_gene	abundance	d_gene	CDR3aa	CDR3nt
TRBV5-4	TRBJ1-4	-	TRBD1	CASSPGPLGQGNEKLFF	TGTGCCAGCAGCCCAGGACCTTTGGGACAGGGTAATGAAAAACTGTTTTTT
TRBV7-9	TRBJ1-5	-	TRBD1	CASSSGQGVEPQHF	TGTGCCAGCAGCTCGGGACAGGGCGTTGAGCCCCAGCATTTT
TRBV2	TRBJ1-2	-	-	CASSSDSPEGYYGYTF	TGTGCCAGCAGTTCGGACAGCCCGGAAGGATACTATGGCTACACCTTC
TRBV23-1	TRBJ1-4	-	-	CASSPRFATNEKLFF	TGCGCCAGCAGCCCCAGATTCGCAACTAATGAAAAACTGTTTTTT
TRBV6-5	TRBJ1-2	-	-	CASSYGGGGDGYTF	TGTGCCAGCAGTTACGGGGGGGGAGGGGATGGCTACACCTTC
TRBV5-4	TRBJ2-7	-	TRBD1	CASSSRQGAGEQYF	TGTGCCAGCAGCTCCCGACAGGGGGCGGGCGAGCAGTACTTC
TRBV11-2	TRBJ2-1	-	TRBD2	CASSLERGSYNEQFF	TGTGCCAGCAGCTTAGAGCGGGGGTCCTACAATGAGCAGTTCTTC
TRBV19	TRBJ1-1	few	-	CASSIVAGMNTEAFF	TGTGCCAGTAGTATAGTCGCAGGAATGAACACTGAAGCTTTCTTT
TRBV6-5	TRBJ1-5	-	TRBD1	CASSLLGTGDQPQHF	TGTGCCAGCAGCTTACTCGGGACAGGGGATCAGCCCCAGCATTTT
TRBV12-1	TRBJ1-2	once	-	CASSSDTGQPNYGYTF	TGTGCCAGCAGCTCCGACACCGGACAGCCTAACTATGGCTACACCTTC
TRBV7-6	TRBJ1-3	once	-	CASSLQGRPTSGNTIYF	TGTGCCAGCAGCTTACAGGGCAGGCCAACCTCTGGAAACACCATATATTTT
TRBV7-3	TRBJ2-1	-	-	CASSLTGDSSYNEQFF	TGTGCCAGCAGCTTAACAGGGGATTCCTCCTACAATGAGCAGTTCTTC
TRBV11-3	TRBJ1-1	-	-	CASKQGAESTEAFF	TGTGCCAGCAAGCAAGGGGCGGAATCCACTGAAGCTTTCTTT
TRBV11-2	TRBJ1-2	-	-	CASSSDYTYGYTF	TGTGCCAGCAGTTCCGATTACACCTATGGCTACACCTTC
TRBV5-5	TRBJ2-7	-	TRBD1	CASSSTAGTGDYEQYF	TGTGCCAGCAGCTCTACGGCCGGGACAGGGGACTACGAGCAGTACTTC
TRBV7-2	TRBJ1-1	-	-	CASSLQQGREAFF	TGTGCCAGCAGCTTACAACAGGGACGTGAAGCTTTCTTT
TRBV4-3	TRBJ2-7	-	-	CASSQETGYIYEQYF	TGCGCCAGCAGCCAAGAAACAGGGTATATCTACGAGCAGTACTTC
TRBV4-3	TRBJ1-4	-	-	CASSQEDFSREKLFF	TGCGCCAGCAGCCAAGAGGACTTCTCCCGGGAAAAACTGTTTTTT
TRBV19	TRBJ1-3	-	TRBD1	CASKGQAGVGNTIYF	TGTGCCAGTAAGGGACAGGCGGGTGTTGGAAACACCATATATTTT
TRBV7-9	TRBJ2-5	once	-	CASSTRQAKRGETQYF	TGTGCCAGCAGCACCCGACAGGCGAAAAGGGGGGAGACCCAGTACTTC
TRBV19	TRBJ2-7	-	TRBD1	CASSIRTGSYEQYF	TGTGCCAGTAGTATAAGGACAGGGTCTTACGAGCAGTACTTC
TRBV5-1	TRBJ1-1	few	-	CASRHTGYTEAFF	TGCGCCAGCAGACATACAGGGTACACTGAAGCTTTCTTT
TRBV7-6	TRBJ1-3	-	-	CASSFTGSGNTIYF	TGTGCCAGCAGCTTCACAGGCTCTGGAAACACCATATATTTT
TRBV19	TRBJ1-2	few	-	CASTTTAGIGGYTF	TGTGCCAGTACCACGACCGCGGGGATCGGAGGCTACACCTTC
TRBV6-4	TRBJ1-6	few	-	CASSEYSSYTHSPLHF	TGTGCCAGCAGTGAGTACAGTTCATATACCCATTCACCCCTCCACTTT
TRBV5-6	TRBJ1-5	-	TRBD1	CASSLTGGNQPQHF	TGTGCCAGCAGCTTGACAGGGGGCAATCAGCCCCAGCATTTT
TRBV2	TRBJ1-2	few	-	CASRSRGEGVIDYGYTF	TGTGCCAGCAGGAGCCGGGGGGAAGGGGTAATCGACTATGGCTACACCTTC
TRBV27	TRBJ2-3	-	TRBD2	CASSLERGTTDTQYF	TGTGCCAGCAGTCTCGAGCGGGGGACGACAGATACGCAGTATTTT
TRBV12-5	TRBJ2-3	-	TRBD1	CASGAGQGDTDTQYF	TGTGCTAGTGGGGCCGGACAGGGGGACACAGATACGCAGTATTTT
TRBV18	TRBJ1-4	-	-	CASSRSPGEKLFF	TGTGCCAGCTCACGAAGCCCGGGGGAAAAACTGTTTTTT
TRBV15	TRBJ2-7	-	-	CATSREAAYEQYF	TGTGCCACCAGCAGAGAGGCAGCCTACGAGCAGTACTTC
TRBV18	TRBJ2-7	-	-	CASSPPGGEQYF	TGTGCCAGCTCACCACCAGGGGGCGAGCAGTACTTC
TRBV18	TRBJ1-1	-	-	CASSPRGGGLNTEAFF	TGTGCCAGCTCACCCAGGGGTGGGGGCCTGAACACTGAAGCTTTCTTT
TRBV6-1	TRBJ1-5	-	-	CASSETPGAVNQPQHF	TGTGCCAGCAGTGAAACCCCAGGGGCGGTCAATCAGCCCCAGCATTTT
TRBV19	TRBJ1-5	-	TRBD1	CASSPGQGNQPQHF	TGTGCCAGTAGTCCCGGACAGGGAAATCAGCCCCAGCATTTT
TRBV5-1	TRBJ1-2	-	-	CASSVYTGTYGYTF	TGCGCCAGCAGCGTATACACAGGGACCTATGGCTACACCTTC
TRBV6-5	TRBJ2-7	-	-	CASSPRTPTYEQYF	TGTGCCAGCAGCCCCAGGACACCTACCTACGAGCAGTACTTC
TRBV6-1	TRBJ1-4	once	-	CASSEEHPFATNEKLFF	TGTGCCAGCAGTGAAGAGCACCCATTTGCAACTAATGAAAAACTGTTTTTT
TRBV5-1	TRBJ1-1	few	TRBD1	CASSLVQGGNTEAFF	TGCGCCAGCAGCTTGGTCCAGGGGGGGAACACTGAAGCTTTCTTT
TRBV7-2	TRBJ1-5	-	TRBD1	CASTLGQGNQPQHF	TGTGCCAGCACCCTGGGACAGGGTAATCAGCCCCAGCATTTT
TRBV30	TRBJ1-1	-	-	CAWSDTGPLSGTEAFF	TGTGCCTGGAGTGACACAGGGCCCCTTTCGGGCACTGAAGCTTTCTTT
TRBV5-1	TRBJ2-2	-	TRBD1	CASSFWGQDTGELFF	TGCGCCAGCAGCTTTTGGGGACAGGATACCGGGGAGCTGTTTTTT
TRBV12-3/TRBV12-4	TRBJ1-1	few	-	CASSLLNTEAFF	TGTGCCAGCAGTTTATTAAACACTGAAGCTTTCTTT
TRBV19	TRBJ2-3	-	TRBD1	CASRNQGASTDTQYF	TGTGCCAGTAGAAACCAGGGGGCTAGCACAGATACGCAGTATTTT
TRBV7-9	TRBJ2-5	-	-	CASSLVRRQQETQYF	TGTGCCAGCAGCTTAGTTCGGCGGCAGCAAGAGACCCAGTACTTC
TRBV12-3/TRBV12-4	TRBJ2-7	-	TRBD2	CASTSGGPQYF	TGTGCCAGCACCTCGGGGGGGCCGCAGTACTTC
TRBV5-8	TRBJ1-3	-	TRBD1	CASSLGQGGNTIYF	TGTGCCAGCAGCTTGGGACAGGGAGGAAACACCATATATTTT
TRBV6-2/TRBV6-3	TRBJ2-7	-	-	CASSQGGEQYF	TGTGCCAGCAGTCAGGGAGGCGAGCAGTACTTC
TRBV27	TRBJ2-3	once	TRBD2	CASKKLAVVGTDTQYF	TGTGCCAGCAAAAAACTAGCGGTAGTGGGGACAGATACGCAGTATTTT